A single sample is the source of the 13 T cell receptor beta chains below, sequenced in a study of T cell responses to AZD1222 COVID-19 vaccine. TCRdb keeps only in-frame clones here, not all; method: immunoSEQ multiplex PCR. Among more than 95,000 clones listed, approximately 90% were seen once. The material was peripheral blood, obtained 28 days after the second AZD1222 dose. The source is an adult who received the AZD1222 COVID-19 vaccine.

This sequence joins TRBV27 and TRBJ1-6; tentatively, D is TRBD1 (5 bases). The V end lost 4 bases, the J end lost 7 bases, and 14 bases lay between the germline ends. CDR3 length: 15 amino acids. Germline CDR1 is MNHEY and CDR2 is SMNVEV (reference sequence). CDR3 region: CASSSGGRENSPLHF. The CDR3 DNA is TGTGCCAGCAGTTCCGGGGGACGGGAAAATTCACCCCTCCACTTT.

The chain has TRBV5-1 and TRBJ1-4, with unresolved D. From germline, CDR1 is SGHRS and CDR2 YFSETQ. The CDR3 is 13 amino acids. V was shortened by 7 bases and J by 7 bases, with 14 bases between the two germline ends. The CDR3 bases are TGCGCCAGCGGAGGACTCGGAGTTGAAAAACTGTTTTTT. This sequence encodes CASGGLGVEKLFF.

The CDR3 DNA follows: TGTGCCAGCACCCTCCCGTCCGGGGGAAGGGGTCAGCCCCAGCATTTT. Its protein product is CASTLPSGGRGQPQHF. J is TRBJ1-5 and V is TRBV28; D possibly corresponds to TRBD1 (5 bases). Germline CDR1 reads MDHEN; CDR2 reads SYDVKM. This CDR3 has 16 residues. Deletions cut 7 bases from V and 6 bases from J, with 22 bases between.

The V gene is TRBV9, the J gene TRBJ1-1; 8 bases are shared with TRBD1. Unmatched junction bases numbered 7, after V lost 4 bases and J lost 2 bases. CDR1 SGDLS and CDR2 YYNGEE come from the germline V gene. The CDR3 is made up of 15 amino acids. CDR3 coding DNA: TGTGCCAGCAGCCGATGGACAGGGTTAAACACTGAAGCTTTCTTT. This encodes CASSRWTGLNTEAFF.

J is TRBJ1-2 and V is TRBV27; possible D gene TRBD1, 6 bases. The ends were cut back, 8 bases at V and 0 bases at J, with 16 bases in the middle. Germline V lookup: CDR1 MNHEY, CDR2 SMNVEV (reference sequence). The length of the CDR3 is 15 residues. CDR3 in DNA: TGTGCCAGCGGCAGGGGACCATTTTCTAACTATGGCTACACCTTC. Translating gives CASGRGPFSNYGYTF.

The V gene is TRBV29-1, the J gene TRBJ2-1; 7 nucleotides line up with TRBD1. The CDR3 sequence is 16 residues long. J lost 4 bases, V lost 2 bases, and 11 bases had no gene match. The germline gives CDR1 SQVTM, CDR2 ANQGSEA. This chain's CDR3 is CSVETFSRGSYNEQFF. CDR3 in DNA: TGCAGCGTTGAAACCTTCTCCAGGGGGTCTTACAATGAGCAGTTCTTC.

The V call is TRBV5-6, the J call TRBJ2-2; TRBD1 matches 8 bases. The V and J ends lost 1 base and 5 bases, in that order; junction bases with no gene match: 4. Germline-derived CDR1 and CDR2 are SGHDT and YYEEEE. This CDR3 has 15 residues. DNA for the CDR3: TGTGCCAGCAGCTTGCGCAGGGGGCTAACCGGGGAGCTGTTTTTT. It specifies CASSLRRGLTGELFF.

This clone turned up a few times. The chain has TRBV5-1 and TRBJ1-6; D might be TRBD1 (6 bases). CDR3 length: 14 residues. CDR1 and CDR2 from the germline V gene are SGHRS and YFSETQ. Trimming pared 4 bases from V and 5 bases from J, leaving 10 bases between. In nucleotides, the CDR3 is TGCGCCAGCAGCGGGCCAGGGGATAATTCACCCCTCCACTTT. It codes for CASSGPGDNSPLHF.

This clone was counted once. The genes are TRBV3-1 (or the pseudogene TRBV3-2) and TRBJ1-2; D not certain. Germline assignment: CDR1 LGHDT and CDR2 YNNKEL (reference sequence). Deletions cut 4 bases from V and 3 bases from J, with 12 bases between. CDR3 length equals 14 residues. The CDR3 reads CASSPRLQHYGYTF. For the CDR3, the DNA is TGTGCCAGCAGCCCACGACTACAGCACTATGGCTACACCTTC.

This clone is a singleton in its sample. The CDR3 sequence: CASRQAGETQYF. The CDR3 region has the DNA TGTGCCAGCAGACAGGCAGGGGAGACCCAGTACTTC. V is TRBV12-3 or TRBV12-4 and J is TRBJ2-5, with D maybe TRBD1 (5 bases). The CDR3 is 12 amino acids. V lost 6 bases and J lost 5, with 10 bases in between.

The chain combines TRBV19 with TRBJ2-6, with TRBD2 matching 11 bases. Per germline, CDR1 LNHDA and CDR2 SQIVND (reference sequence). V shed 5 bases and J 2 bases; nucleotides not matched to a gene: 14. CDR3 length: 20 amino acids. The CDR3: CASSSQPGLAVRPGANVLTF. The CDR3 DNA follows: TGTGCCAGTAGTTCTCAACCGGGACTAGCGGTGCGTCCTGGGGCCAACGTCCTGACTTTC. Based on the CDR3 plus reference TRBV19 and TRBJ2-6, the full variable domain is DGGITQSPKYLFRKEGQNVTLSCEQNLNHDAMYWYRQDPGQGLRLIYYSQIVNDFQKGDIAEGYSVSREKKESFPLTVTSAQKNPTAFYLCASSSQPGLAVRPGANVLTFGAGSRLTVL.

The V gene is TRBV6-2 or TRBV6-3, the J gene TRBJ1-6; no reliable D call. The V end lost 2 bases, the J end lost 9 bases, and 8 bases lay between the germline ends. Per germline, CDR1 MNHEY and CDR2 SVGEGT. The CDR3 extends over 13 amino acids. The CDR3 sequence is CASSYREGSPLHF. Here the CDR3 DNA reads TGTGCCAGCAGTTACAGGGAGGGTTCACCCCTCCACTTT.

CDR3: CASSPRDSDTQYF. In DNA form, the CDR3 reads TGTGCCAGCAGCCCCAGGGATTCAGATACGCAGTATTTT. V is TRBV3-1 (or the pseudogene TRBV3-2) and J is TRBJ2-3; weak D call: TRBD1 (5 bases). Trimming removed 4 bases from V and 4 bases from J, with 9 bases in between. Germline V gene sequence: CDR1 LGHDT, CDR2 YNNKEL (reference sequence). CDR3 length equals 13 residues.